Shown below are 2 T cell receptor beta chains from a single sample sequenced in a study of blood T cell repertoires in COVID-19. The method was immunoSEQ multiplex PCR; TCRdb's version includes in-frame clones alone and lacks a portion of them. The top ten hold roughly 8.7% of the sample, which has some 170,000 clones, roughly three quarters seen once. The sample was peripheral blood. Receptor source: a woman between 45 and 65 years old with active or convalescent COVID-19.

This chain links TRBV30 with TRBJ2-7, with D possibly TRBD2 on 6 matching bases. CDR1 and CDR2 (germline): GTSNPN, SVGIG (reference sequence). Trimming shortened V by 4 bases and J by 2 bases, and 15 bases separated the two germline ends. This CDR3 contains 14 residues. The CDR3 is CAWKGISGPYEQYF. The CDR3, as DNA: TGTGCCTGGAAGGGGATAAGCGGGCCCTACGAGCAGTACTTC.

The V call is TRBV9, the J call TRBJ2-7, with D tentatively TRBD1 (6 bases). V was shortened by 1 base and J by 2 bases, with 10 bases between the two germline ends. Per germline, CDR1 SGDLS and CDR2 YYNGEE. There are 14 residues in the CDR3. The CDR3 region has the DNA TGTGCCAGCAGCGTATCTACAGGGACCTACGAGCAGTACTTC. This sequence encodes CASSVSTGTYEQYF.